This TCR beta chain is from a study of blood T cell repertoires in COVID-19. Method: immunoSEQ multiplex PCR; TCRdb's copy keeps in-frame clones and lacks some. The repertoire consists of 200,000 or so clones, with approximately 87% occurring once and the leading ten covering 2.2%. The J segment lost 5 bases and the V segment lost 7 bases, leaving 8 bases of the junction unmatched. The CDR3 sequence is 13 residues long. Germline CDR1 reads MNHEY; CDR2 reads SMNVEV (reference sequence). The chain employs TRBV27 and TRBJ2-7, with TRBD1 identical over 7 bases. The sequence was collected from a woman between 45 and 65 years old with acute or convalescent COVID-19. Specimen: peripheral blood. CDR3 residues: CASTYRGHHEQYF. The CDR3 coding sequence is TGTGCCAGCACCTACAGGGGACACCACGAGCAGTACTTC.